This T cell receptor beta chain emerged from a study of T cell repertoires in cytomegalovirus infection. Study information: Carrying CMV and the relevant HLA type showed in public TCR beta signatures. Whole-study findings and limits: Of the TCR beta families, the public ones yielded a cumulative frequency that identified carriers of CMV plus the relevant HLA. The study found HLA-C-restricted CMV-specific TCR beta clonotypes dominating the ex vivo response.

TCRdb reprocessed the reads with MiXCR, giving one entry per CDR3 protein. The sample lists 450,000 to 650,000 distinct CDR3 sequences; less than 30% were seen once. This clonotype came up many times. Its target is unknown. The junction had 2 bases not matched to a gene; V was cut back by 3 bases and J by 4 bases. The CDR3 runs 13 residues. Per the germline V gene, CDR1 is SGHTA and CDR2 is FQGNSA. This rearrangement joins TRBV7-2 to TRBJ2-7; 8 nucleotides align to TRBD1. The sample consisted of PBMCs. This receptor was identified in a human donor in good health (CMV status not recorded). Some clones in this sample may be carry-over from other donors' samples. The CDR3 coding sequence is TGTGCCAGCAGCTTGACAGGGGAGTACGAGCAGTACGTC. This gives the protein CASSLTGEYEQYV.